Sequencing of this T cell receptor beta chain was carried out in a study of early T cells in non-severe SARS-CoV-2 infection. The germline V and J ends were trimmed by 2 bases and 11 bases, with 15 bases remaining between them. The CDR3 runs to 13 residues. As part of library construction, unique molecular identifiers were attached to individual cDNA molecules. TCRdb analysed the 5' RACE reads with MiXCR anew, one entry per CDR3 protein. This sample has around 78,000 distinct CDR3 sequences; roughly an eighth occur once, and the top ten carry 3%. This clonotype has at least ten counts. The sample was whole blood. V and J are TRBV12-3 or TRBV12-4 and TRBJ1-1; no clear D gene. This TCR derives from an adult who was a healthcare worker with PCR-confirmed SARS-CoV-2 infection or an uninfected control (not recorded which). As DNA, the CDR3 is TGTGCCAGCAGTTTAACGACCCAGGTCGATGCTTTCTTT. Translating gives CASSLTTQVDAFF.